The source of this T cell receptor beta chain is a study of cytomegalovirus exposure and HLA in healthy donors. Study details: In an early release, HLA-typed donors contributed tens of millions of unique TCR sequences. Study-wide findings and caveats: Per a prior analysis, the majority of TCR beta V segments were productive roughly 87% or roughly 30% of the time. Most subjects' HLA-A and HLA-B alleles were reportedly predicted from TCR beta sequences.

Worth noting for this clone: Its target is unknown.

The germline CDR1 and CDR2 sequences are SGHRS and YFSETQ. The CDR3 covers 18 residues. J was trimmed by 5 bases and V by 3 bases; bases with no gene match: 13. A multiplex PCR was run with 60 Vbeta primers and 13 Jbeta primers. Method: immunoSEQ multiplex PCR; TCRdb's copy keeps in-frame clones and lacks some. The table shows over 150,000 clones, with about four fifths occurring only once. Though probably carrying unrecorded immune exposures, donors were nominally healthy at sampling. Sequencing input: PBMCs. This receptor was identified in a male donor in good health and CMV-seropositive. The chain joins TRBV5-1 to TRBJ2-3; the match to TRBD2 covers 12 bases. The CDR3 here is CASSSYAKLAGGLDTQYF. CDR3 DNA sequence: TGCGCCAGCAGCTCCTACGCCAAACTAGCGGGGGGCCTAGATACGCAGTATTTT.